These 26 T cell receptor beta chains share one sample of origin, sequenced in a study of identical twins. TCRdb processed the 5' RACE reads anew with MiXCR; each CDR3 protein has one entry. The table includes hundreds of thousands of distinct CDR3 sequences, 5.5% to 6.5% detected once. The sequencing input was naive T cells sorted from blood. All receptors derive from a man between 18 and 29 years old in good health.

This clonotype was counted at least ten times. CDR3 amino acids: CAIRGQGDSEKLFF. The DNA of the CDR3 is TGTGCCATCAGGGGACAGGGAGATAGTGAAAAACTGTTTTTT. V gene TRBV10-3 combines with J gene TRBJ1-4; 9 bases match TRBD1. CDR3 length: 14 amino acids. V shed 6 bases, J shed 7 bases, and the junction held 6 bases outside the gene matches. Germline CDR1 and CDR2: ENHRY and SYGVKD.

This clonotype was detected ten times or more. The chain carries TRBV20-1 and TRBJ1-5; 7 bases fit TRBD1. There are 14 residues in the CDR3. After removal of 3 bases from V and 4 bases from J, the junction contained 6 bases not matched to a gene. Germline V gene data show CDR1 as DFQATT and CDR2 as SNEGSKA (reference sequence). The CDR3 region is CSASRGRLNQPQHF. The CDR3 DNA sequence: TGCAGTGCTAGCAGGGGGAGGCTAAATCAGCCCCAGCATTTT.

Only a few counts were recorded for this clonotype. The V and J genes are TRBV5-1 and TRBJ2-1, with TRBD2 matching over 11 bases. V gave up 8 bases and J gave up 4 bases; unmatched junction bases: 8. Germline CDR1 is SGHRS and CDR2 is YFSETQ. The CDR3 extends over 15 amino acids. CDR3 in amino acids: CASTSGGSGYNEQFF. The CDR3 DNA reads as TGCGCCAGTACTAGCGGGGGATCGGGTTACAATGAGCAGTTCTTC.

This clonotype has just a few counts. The chain employs TRBV4-1 and TRBJ2-4, with D maybe TRBD2 (6 bases). V lost 1 base to trimming and J lost 5 bases, with 12 bases between them. CDR3 length equals 15 residues. CDR1 MGHRA and CDR2 YSYEKL come from the germline V gene. Here the CDR3 reads CASSQGTGLENIQYF. DNA for the CDR3: TGCGCCAGCAGCCAAGGAACGGGACTCGAAAACATTCAGTACTTC.

This clonotype has a count of ten or more. V is TRBV29-1 and J is TRBJ1-2, with D perhaps matching TRBD1 (6 bases). Germline CDR1 and CDR2: SQVTM and ANQGSEA. This CDR3 has 14 amino acids. V gave up 4 bases and J gave up 0 bases, with 12 bases separating them. This chain's CDR3 is CSVGGQDPNYGYTF. The CDR3 coding sequence is TGCAGCGTTGGGGGACAAGACCCTAACTATGGCTACACCTTC.

This clonotype showed up just a few times. This chain uses TRBV25-1 with TRBJ2-2; D may be TRBD2 (6 bases). Germline values: CDR1 MGHDK, CDR2 SYGVNS. The CDR3 length is 15 residues. V lost 4 bases, J lost 8 bases, and 17 bases lay in between. The CDR3 protein is CASSGMDRERGELFF. CDR3 DNA sequence: TGTGCCAGCAGTGGGATGGACCGGGAGAGAGGGGAGCTGTTTTTT. The full variable domain, in which reference TRBV25-1 and TRBJ2-2 provide the parts outside the CDR3, is EADIYQTPRYLVIGTGKKITLECSQTMGHDKMYWYQQDPGMELHLIHYSYGVNSTEKGDLSSESTVSRIRTEHFPLTLESARPSHTSQYLCASSGMDRERGELFFGEGSRLTVL.

The DNA for the CDR3 is TGTGCCAGCAGTTACGGGAGTGGGGGGGATACGCAGTATTTT. Its translation is CASSYGSGGDTQYF. The chain uses TRBV27 and TRBJ2-3, with a tentative D call TRBD2 (6 bases). This CDR3 comprises 14 residues. The V and J ends lost 4 bases and 6 bases respectively, with 14 bases between them. Germline V CDR1 and CDR2: MNHEY, SMNVEV (reference sequence).

This chain connects TRBV6-1 to TRBJ2-1, with TRBD2 identical over 8 bases. The CDR3 totals 16 residues. V gave up 7 bases and J gave up 5 bases; unmatched junction bases: 13. The germline CDR1 and CDR2 sequences are MNHNS and SASEGT. In DNA form, the CDR3 reads TGTGCCAGCAACCCTCTTTCCGGGAGGGCAAACAATGAGCAGTTCTTC. Translating it yields CASNPLSGRANNEQFF.

The sample holds many counts of this clonotype. This sequence joins TRBV20-1 and TRBJ2-7; 7 bases line up with TRBD1. This CDR3 is 14 amino acids long. V lost 1 base to trimming and J lost 4 bases; unmatched junction nucleotides: 7. In germline, CDR1 is DFQATT, CDR2 SNEGSKA (reference sequence). The CDR3 DNA reads TGCAGTGCTAGAGGACAGGGAACTAAGTACGAGCAGTACTTC. This encodes CSARGQGTKYEQYF.

CDR3 in amino acids: CSARDPPETAVTEAFF. In nucleotides, the CDR3 is TGCAGTGCTAGAGATCCCCCCGAGACCGCAGTCACTGAAGCTTTCTTT. This chain connects TRBV20-1 to TRBJ1-1; D not certain. The CDR3 is 16 residues long. Deletions cut 0 bases from V and 4 bases from J, with 18 bases between. Germline-derived CDR1 and CDR2 are DFQATT and SNEGSKA (reference sequence).

This clonotype was picked up a small number of times. V usage is TRBV5-5 and J usage is TRBJ1-6, with 8 bases aligning to TRBD1. This CDR3 spans 18 amino acids. Trimming at V came to 1 base and at J to 0 bases, leaving 6 bases not matched to a gene. Per germline, CDR1 SGHKS and CDR2 YYEKEE (reference sequence). CDR3 in DNA: TGTGCCAGCAGCTTGATGCAGGACAGGGTCTCCTATAATTCACCCCTCCACTTT. Protein product: CASSLMQDRVSYNSPLHF.

Many counts were recorded for this clonotype. The V call is TRBV12-3 or TRBV12-4, the J call TRBJ2-1, with unresolved D. The CDR3 is made up of 13 amino acids. Trimming removed 1 base at V and 8 bases at J, with 9 bases between. The chain's CDR3 is CASSLVSPHEQFF. The DNA for the CDR3 is TGTGCCAGCAGTTTAGTTAGTCCCCATGAGCAGTTCTTC.

This clonotype was found a few times. The chain uses TRBV25-1 and TRBJ2-5, with 9 positions matching TRBD1. The CDR3 runs to 16 residues. Germline lookup yields CDR1 MGHDK and CDR2 SYGVNS. V was clipped by 3 bases and J by 3 bases; unmatched bases: 8. Here the CDR3 reads CASSEGDRVNEETQYF. The CDR3 DNA reads TGTGCCAGCAGTGAGGGGGACAGGGTGAATGAAGAGACCCAGTACTTC.

The chain recombines TRBV12-3 or TRBV12-4 with TRBJ2-7; TRBD2 matches 10 bases. V dropped 8 bases and J dropped 3; count of bases not matched to a gene: 4. The CDR3 totals 13 residues. The CDR3 DNA reads as TGTGCCAGCGCGGCTAGCGGGAGCTACGAGCAGTACGTC. Residues: CASAASGSYEQYV.

This chain links TRBV20-1 with TRBJ2-2; D assignment may be TRBD1 or TRBD2 (5 bases each). V was pared by 3 bases and J by 9 bases, with 20 bases between. Germline-derived CDR1 and CDR2 are DFQATT and SNEGSKA (reference sequence). The CDR3 has 15 amino acids. The CDR3 DNA reads as TGCAGTGCTAGTGGGGGATCCTCGCGCCTCAGGGAGCTGTTTTTT. Translating gives CSASGGSSRLRELFF.

This clonotype was observed many times. The chain carries TRBV20-1 and TRBJ1-1; 10 bases map to TRBD1. Germline values: CDR1 DFQATT, CDR2 SNEGSKA (reference sequence). The V segment lost 3 bases and the J segment 5 bases; nucleotides outside the gene matches: 9. CDR3 length: 15 residues. Written as DNA, the CDR3 is TGCAGTGCTAGGGACCGGGACAGGGGAAGGACTGAAGCTTTCTTT. Translating gives CSARDRDRGRTEAFF.

This clonotype was picked up many times. The J gene is TRBJ1-2, the V gene TRBV12-3 or TRBV12-4; 7 nucleotides match TRBD1. Trimming removed 3 bases from V and 3 bases from J; junction bases left unmatched: 4. The CDR3 consists of 14 residues. CDR3 loop: CASSLHRGDYGYTF. The DNA of the CDR3 is TGTGCCAGCAGTTTGCACAGGGGCGACTATGGCTACACCTTC.

This clonotype was recorded a few times. V gene TRBV12-3 or TRBV12-4 combines with J gene TRBJ2-7; D gene uncertain. V lost 6 bases and J 6 bases, leaving 15 bases between the germline ends. The CDR3 loop spans 13 amino acids. CDR3 region: CASRPYEGSEQYF. The CDR3 DNA reads TGTGCCAGCAGGCCGTATGAAGGTTCCGAGCAGTACTTC.

This clonotype was counted ten times or more. The J gene is TRBJ2-2, the V gene TRBV11-2, with D unresolved. Trimming stripped 3 bases from V and 0 bases from J, with 8 bases between. Germline V CDR1 and CDR2: SGHAT, FQNNGV. This CDR3 region has 15 residues. The CDR3 sequence: CASSFSEANTGELFF. Here the CDR3 DNA reads TGTGCCAGCAGCTTCAGCGAAGCGAACACCGGGGAGCTGTTTTTT. The variable domain in full, completed from reference TRBV11-2 and TRBJ2-2, reads EAGVAQSPRYKIIEKRQSVAFWCNPISGHATLYWYQQILGQGPKLLIQFQNNGVVDDSQLPKDRFSAERLKGVDSTLKIQPAKLEDSAVYLCASSFSEANTGELFFGEGSRLTVL.

The chain carries TRBV4-1 and TRBJ2-7; 8 bases line up with TRBD2. CDR3 size: 22 residues. Unmatched junction bases numbered 24, after V lost 2 bases and J lost 0 bases. Germline CDR1 MGHRA, CDR2 YSYEKL. Written as DNA, the CDR3 is TGCGCCAGCAGCCAAAGTATACTTGGGCAGATCCATAGCGGGAAGTCCTCCTACGAGCAGTACGTC. Amino acid sequence: CASSQSILGQIHSGKSSYEQYV.

The table lists this clonotype with many counts. The CDR3 sequence is CASSLFPGLAGGSSYNEQFF. The CDR3 coding sequence is TGTGCCAGCAGTTTATTCCCCGGACTAGCGGGAGGGAGCTCCTACAATGAGCAGTTCTTC. The V and J genes are TRBV12-3 or TRBV12-4 and TRBJ2-1, with 15 positions matching TRBD2. This CDR3 is 20 amino acids long. V lost 2 bases, J lost 0 bases, and 8 bases stayed unmatched.

This clonotype has at least ten counts. The chain links TRBV7-6 to TRBJ2-7; D remains ambiguous. Germline CDR1 and CDR2: SGHVS and FNYEAQ. The CDR3 is 8 amino acids. V shed 10 bases and J shed 9 bases, with 7 bases lying between them. The CDR3 spells CAKGRQYF. CDR3 coding DNA: TGTGCCAAAGGGCGGCAGTACTTC.

The rearrangement uses TRBV6-5 and TRBJ1-2, with a tentative D call TRBD1 (5 bases). Germline V gene data show CDR1 as MNHEY and CDR2 as SVGAGI. V was clipped by 2 bases and J by 2 bases, with 9 bases between them. The CDR3 is 14 amino acids. The CDR3 reads CASSYSGGNYGYTF. CDR3 coding DNA: TGTGCCAGCAGTTACAGTGGGGGGAACTATGGCTACACCTTC.

DNA for the CDR3: TGTGCCAGCAGTCCCGCGGGACAGGGGATGTTAACAGATACGCAGTATTTT. Translation gives CASSPAGQGMLTDTQYF. This rearrangement joins TRBV28 to TRBJ2-3, with 10 bases aligning to TRBD1. Germline trimming cut 5 bases from V and 3 bases from J; bases unmatched to any gene: 11. The germline V gene has CDR1 MDHEN and CDR2 SYDVKM. The CDR3 length is 17 residues.

This clonotype was seen at least ten times. The V call is TRBV20-1, the J call TRBJ2-7, with 12 bases identical to TRBD2. Unmatched junction bases numbered 7, after V lost 3 bases and J lost 4 bases. CDR3 length: 15 residues. Germline-derived CDR1 and CDR2 are DFQATT and SNEGSKA (reference sequence). Written as DNA, the CDR3 is TGCAGTGCTAGGGGGCGACTAGCGGGAGTTTACGAGCAGTACTTC. It specifies CSARGRLAGVYEQYF.

The sample holds a few counts of this clonotype. V usage is TRBV5-1 and J usage is TRBJ2-1; D call uncertain. Germline V gene sequence: CDR1 SGHRS, CDR2 YFSETQ. The V gene lost 4 bases and the J gene lost 2 bases, with 16 bases spanning the gap. CDR3 length: 16 residues. DNA of the CDR3: TGCGCCAGCAGCCTCTTGGACCAGAGCGCCTACAATGAGCAGTTCTTC. Protein: CASSLLDQSAYNEQFF.